Presented here are 3 T cell receptor beta chains from one specimen sequenced in a study of CD8+ T cells in alopecia areata. As the sequencing template, cDNA was produced by extracting RNA and reverse transcribing it. TCRdb's copy holds only in-frame clones and misses some; the assay was immunoSEQ multiplex PCR. The table includes hundreds of thousands of clones, roughly two thirds detected once. Specimen: CD4+ T cells sorted from blood, collected at week 0. These receptors originate from a human donor with alopecia areata.

The chain is built from TRBV6-5 and TRBJ2-7; 7 bases are shared with TRBD1. CDR1 MNHEY and CDR2 SVGAGI come from the germline V gene. V was clipped by 2 bases and J by 6 bases; unmatched bases: 4. CDR3 length: 13 amino acids. The CDR3: CASSYGQAGEQYF. CDR3 DNA sequence: TGTGCCAGCAGTTACGGACAGGCGGGCGAGCAGTACTTC.

This chain connects TRBV30 to TRBJ1-2, with D possibly being TRBD1 (6 bases). Germline assignment: CDR1 GTSNPN and CDR2 SVGIG (reference sequence). The CDR3 runs to 14 residues. The V gene lost 3 bases and the J gene lost 8 bases, with 19 bases spanning the gap. CDR3: CAWRPTGSVRGYTF. The DNA for the CDR3 is TGTGCCTGGAGACCCACAGGGTCCGTGAGGGGCTACACCTTC.

This clone was seen a handful of times. The chain uses TRBV6-5 and TRBJ2-5; 9 bases line up with TRBD2. Germline V gene lookup returns CDR1 MNHEY and CDR2 SVGAGI. The CDR3 extends over 14 amino acids. The V and J ends lost 4 bases and 1 base, in that order; junction bases with no gene match: 1. The CDR3: CASSFSGGQETQYF. As DNA, the CDR3 is TGTGCCAGCAGTTTTAGCGGGGGCCAAGAGACCCAGTACTTC.